This T cell receptor (beta chain) was identified during a study of graft-versus-host responses after intestinal transplantation. At the level of the study: Each transplant was multivisceral, liver-intestinal, or isolated intestinal. Every recipient had anti-thymocyte globulin induction and around 3 years of tacrolimus plus steroids.

For this clone: The antigen is not known.

The assay was immunoSEQ multiplex PCR, and TCRdb's table has in-frame clones only and misses some. This table has more than 100,000 clones, 95% appearing once. Germline values: CDR1 MDHEN, CDR2 SYDVKM. This CDR3 region has 16 residues. J lost 3 bases, V lost 2 bases, and 8 bases had no gene match. Study results and limitations: An association linked early post-transplant HvG declines with peak circulating GvH clone levels. Detection of GvH clones occurred in recipient marrow, and some had their first appearance in ileum or blood.

The sequence derives from a human donor who received an intestinal transplant. The input for sequencing was unstimulated CD8+ T cells sorted from spleen or lymph node cells, taken before intestinal transplant. The chain recombines TRBV28 with TRBJ2-7; 9 bases fit TRBD2. The CDR3 loop is CASSLGPWREGYEQYF. CDR3 nucleotides: TGTGCCAGCAGTTTAGGTCCGTGGCGGGAGGGCTACGAGCAGTACTTC.